Each of the 15 T cell receptor beta chains below was sequenced from the same sample in a study of regulatory T cells in long-lasting Graves disease (dated by TCRdb to the early 2020s). The time point label of this sample denotes: newly diagnosed GD, antithyroid drugs for less than 3 months. For both TCR sequencing and RNA sequencing, RNA was extracted from PBMCs using TRIzol. Preparation of the library involved multiplex PCR. These reads were obtained on an Illumina HiSeq 4000. TCR beta libraries were built with iRepertoire HTBI primers and Arm-PCR amplification of CDR3 regions. The raw public data were reprocessed by TCRdb itself: fastp quality trimming at Q25, MiXCR clonotype calling, in-frame beta chains only. Merged by CDR3 protein, the rows form single entries marked with the most common genes and DNA. This sample comprises hundreds of thousands of distinct CDR3 sequences, about 13% of them detected only once. The ten largest make up roughly a tenth of the sample.

These data were also reused for a study on T cells in Graves' hyperthyroidism and ophthalmopathy.

The sample was peripheral blood mononuclear cells (PBMCs), taken at new diagnosis, from a patient treated with antithyroid drugs. These receptors all stem from a young man with Graves disease. Donor details come from another sample of the same person, matched by shared clones.

This clonotype has at least ten counts. The V gene is TRBV12-3 or TRBV12-4, the J gene TRBJ2-3; 8 nucleotides agree with TRBD2. Unmatched junction bases numbered 9, after V lost 5 bases and J lost 5 bases. The CDR3 loop spans 15 amino acids. The CDR3 DNA reads as TGTGCCAGCAGTCCCCGGGAGGGCCTGGGAGATACGCAGTATTTT. It encodes CASSPREGLGDTQYF.

The V and J genes are TRBV30 and TRBJ2-1; D gene uncertain. V was pared by 3 bases and J by 10 bases, with 13 bases between. The CDR3 spans 12 residues. Germline CDR1 reads GTSNPN; CDR2 reads SVGIG (reference sequence). The CDR3 loop reads CAWSERQDEQFF. DNA for the CDR3: TGTGCCTGGAGCGAACGGCAGGACGAGCAGTTCTTC.

This clonotype was picked up many times. This chain uses TRBV28 with TRBJ2-2, with D hard to call. The germline V gene has CDR1 MDHEN and CDR2 SYDVKM. Trimming pared 10 bases from V and 2 bases from J, leaving 14 bases between. The CDR3 covers 14 residues. The DNA for the CDR3 is TGTGCCACCTCGAGAGTTCGAAACACCGGGGAGCTGTTTTTT. Translating it yields CATSRVRNTGELFF.

This clonotype was found many times. The chain employs TRBV15 and TRBJ1-2, with 7 bases identical to TRBD1. Per germline, CDR1 LNHNV and CDR2 YYDKDF (reference sequence). The CDR3 is 16 residues long. V lost 0 bases to trimming and J lost 6 bases; unmatched junction nucleotides: 10. The CDR3: CATSRDRVGGNHGYTF. The CDR3 DNA reads as TGTGCCACCAGCAGAGATCGGGTAGGGGGCAACCATGGCTACACCTTC. The entire variable domain, with the rest obtained from reference TRBV15 and TRBJ1-2, is as follows: DAMVIQNPRYQVTQFGKPVTLSCSQTLNHNVMYWYQQKSSQAPKLLFHYYDKDFNNEADTPDNFQSRRPNTSFCFLDIRSPGLGDTAMYLCATSRDRVGGNHGYTFGSGTRLTVV.

This clonotype was detected ten times or more. The DNA for the CDR3 is TGTGCCAGCAGCTCTTCCCCGAGAAATGAGCAGTTCTTC. Translating it yields CASSSSPRNEQFF. The J gene is TRBJ2-1, the V gene TRBV7-2, with no clear D. This CDR3 has 13 amino acids. The germline V gene has CDR1 SGHTA and CDR2 FQGNSA. Trimming stripped 4 bases from V and 7 bases from J, with 11 bases between.

This clonotype appeared a few times. The chain joins TRBV13 to TRBJ2-7; TRBD2 matches 10 bases. The CDR3 spans 16 residues. Trimming cost V 4 bases and J 0 bases; bases outside gene matches: 6. Germline V gene lookup returns CDR1 PRHDT and CDR2 FYEKMQ (reference sequence). The CDR3 bases are TGTGCCAGCAGCTCTATGCCTAGCGGGAGCTCCTACGAGCAGTACTTC. Its protein product is CASSSMPSGSSYEQYF.

This clonotype has a count of ten or more. The chain is built from TRBV27 and TRBJ1-5, with 7 bases matching TRBD1. CDR3 length: 14 amino acids. Germline V gene data show CDR1 as MNHEY and CDR2 as SMNVEV (reference sequence). The junction had 10 bases not matched to a gene; V was cut back by 5 bases and J by 9 bases. The CDR3 DNA reads TGTGCCAGCAGTGTCACAGGGGCCCTACGGCCCCAGCATTTT. Translating gives CASSVTGALRPQHF.

This clonotype was observed at least ten times. The chain carries TRBV20-1 and TRBJ1-1; weak D call: TRBD1 (5 bases). Trimming removed 5 bases at V and 4 bases at J, with 14 bases between. CDR1 is DFQATT and CDR2 is SNEGSKA in the germline V gene (reference sequence). The CDR3 length is 13 residues. DNA of the CDR3: TGCAGTGCTTCCGACGGGGGAAGCACTGAAGCTTTCTTT. Translated, it gives CSASDGGSTEAFF.

This clonotype occurred many times. This sequence joins TRBV5-1 and TRBJ2-1; TRBD2 matches 12 bases. The CDR3 contains 16 residues. V was clipped by 4 bases and J by 6 bases; unmatched bases: 8. Germline-derived CDR1 and CDR2 are SGHRS and YFSETQ. CDR3 residues: CASSRDVTSGGNEQFF. CDR3 bases: TGCGCCAGCAGCCGGGACGTGACTAGCGGGGGCAATGAGCAGTTCTTC.

At least ten counts were recorded for this clonotype. CDR3 region: CASSGEGLAGVDEQFF. CDR3 DNA sequence: TGTGCCAGCAGTGGGGAGGGGCTAGCGGGAGTGGACGAGCAGTTCTTC. V is TRBV2 and J is TRBJ2-1; 10 bases are shared with TRBD2. Germline CDR1 is SNHLY and CDR2 is FYNNEI. The CDR3 totals 16 residues. Losses at the gene ends were 4 bases for V and 10 bases for J; bases not matched to a gene: 13.

This clonotype has ten or more counts. The V gene is TRBV2, the J gene TRBJ1-1, with a possible D match to TRBD1 (5 bases). Germline V CDR1 and CDR2: SNHLY, FYNNEI. This CDR3 has 13 residues. Trimming cost V 10 bases and J 0 bases, with 12 bases left between them. The DNA for the CDR3 is TGTGCCACCCTACAGGAGATGAACACTGAAGCTTTCTTT. This codes for CATLQEMNTEAFF.

This clonotype has ten or more counts. The gene calls are TRBV20-1 and TRBJ2-4, with D uncertain. Germline V gene lookup returns CDR1 DFQATT and CDR2 SNEGSKA (reference sequence). This CDR3 contains 15 residues. Between the trimmed V and J ends, which lost 0 bases and 0 bases, there was a span of 9 bases. The CDR3 coding sequence is TGCAGTGCTAGAGAACAGATACTAGCCAAAAACATTCAGTACTTC. The encoded protein is CSAREQILAKNIQYF.

This clonotype has ten or more counts. The CDR3 here is CSASPGGGGTEAFF. The CDR3 region has the DNA TGCAGTGCGTCACCCGGGGGCGGGGGCACTGAAGCTTTCTTT. V is TRBV20-1 and J is TRBJ1-1; D might be TRBD1 (6 bases). Trimming took 6 bases from V and 4 from J, leaving 18 bases between them. In germline, CDR1 is DFQATT, CDR2 SNEGSKA (reference sequence). The CDR3 covers 14 residues.

In its sample, this clonotype was seen many times. The V gene is TRBV6-1, the J gene TRBJ2-1, with 8 bases that match TRBD1. CDR3 length: 14 amino acids. Germline assignment: CDR1 MNHNS and CDR2 SASEGT. The junction had 7 bases not matched to a gene; V was cut back by 5 bases and J by 7 bases. The CDR3 DNA follows: TGTGCCAGCAGTCCCTCAGGGGGCAGGAATGAGCAGTTCTTC. Its protein product is CASSPSGGRNEQFF.

This clonotype came up a few times. One end of the junction is discordant with germline, which a read error may explain. J is TRBJ2-1 and V is TRBV19; a possible D gene is TRBD2 (7 bases). The CDR3 length is 15 residues. CDR1 and CDR2 (germline): LNHDA, SQIVND (reference sequence). CDR3 residues: CAGSKPGGGSNEQFF. The CDR3 nucleotides read TGTGCCGGTAGTAAGCCCGGGGGCGGGAGCAATGAGCAGTTCTTC.